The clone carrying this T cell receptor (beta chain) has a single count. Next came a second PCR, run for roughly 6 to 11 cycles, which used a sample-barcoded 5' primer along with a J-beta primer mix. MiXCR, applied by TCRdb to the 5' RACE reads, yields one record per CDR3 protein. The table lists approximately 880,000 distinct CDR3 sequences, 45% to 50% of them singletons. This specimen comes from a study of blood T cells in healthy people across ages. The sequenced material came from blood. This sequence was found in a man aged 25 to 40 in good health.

CDR3 DNA sequence: TGTGCCAGCAGTGAACCCGGACTAGCGGGGGGGCATGAGCAGTTCTTC. It encodes CASSEPGLAGGHEQFF. This sequence joins TRBV25-1 and TRBJ2-1; 15 nucleotides line up with TRBD2. Germline V gives CDR1 MGHDK, CDR2 SYGVNS. CDR3 length equals 16 residues. J was trimmed by 8 bases and V by 2 bases; bases with no gene match: 4.